This is a list of T cell receptor beta chains from one sample in a study of blood T cell repertoires in COVID-19. TCRdb's copy holds only in-frame clones and misses some; the assay was immunoSEQ multiplex PCR. The sample carries around 100,000 clones, roughly nine tenths recorded once. Sequenced material: peripheral blood. The receptors here all came from an elderly woman with acute or convalescent COVID-19. Each CDR3 is given with its conserved first and last residue. D genes are given only for firm matches. The size entry is marked missing in some rows and otherwise reads once, few, many or a size class.

16,TRBV6-2/TRBV6-3,TRBD1,TRBJ1-5,.,CASSPRGRDSNQPQHF,TGTGCCAGCAGTCCCAGGGGGCGTGATAGCAATCAGCCCCAGCATTTT
16,TRBV30,.,TRBJ1-4,once,CAWSDGAGMVNEKLFF,TGTGCCTGGAGTGACGGAGCAGGGATGGTTAATGAAAAACTGTTTTTT
17,TRBV19,TRBD2,TRBJ2-2,.,CASSILGLAGGPGELFF,TGTGCCAGTAGTATCCTAGGACTAGCGGGGGGGCCCGGGGAGCTGTTTTTT
11,TRBV18,TRBD1,TRBJ1-1,.,CASSPGTGRFF,TGTGCCAGCTCACCAGGGACAGGGCGTTTCTTT
15,TRBV5-1,TRBD1,TRBJ2-1,.,CASSLAPDRDYEQFF,TGCGCCAGCAGCTTGGCCCCGGACAGGGACTATGAGCAGTTCTTC
16,TRBV10-3,TRBD2,TRBJ2-7,.,CAISESGTSGVYEQYF,TGTGCCATCAGTGAGTCGGGGACTAGCGGGGTCTACGAGCAGTACTTC
13,TRBV12-3/TRBV12-4,.,TRBJ1-1,.,CASSLGSHTEAFF,TGTGCCAGCAGTTTGGGGAGTCACACTGAAGCTTTCTTT
13,TRBV19,TRBD1,TRBJ2-5,.,CASSRRQGETQYF,TGTGCCAGTAGTAGGCGACAGGGGGAGACCCAGTACTTC
13,TRBV13,.,TRBJ2-5,.,CASSRTAPETQYF,TGTGCCAGCAGCCGGACAGCTCCCGAGACCCAGTACTTC
17,TRBV19,.,TRBJ1-1,.,CASSIRGGGVVNTEAFF,TGTGCCAGTAGTATCCGGGGTGGGGGCGTCGTGAACACTGAAGCTTTCTTT
13,TRBV5-4,.,TRBJ1-2,.,CASSLLANYGYTF,TGTGCCAGCAGCTTGTTAGCTAACTATGGCTACACCTTC
14,TRBV18,.,TRBJ2-7,.,CASSPPTSPHEQYF,TGTGCCAGCTCACCACCGACTTCCCCCCACGAGCAGTACTTC
17,TRBV5-4,.,TRBJ2-5,.,CASSPIGGGGLQETQYF,TGTGCCAGCAGCCCTATAGGGGGGGGCGGTTTGCAAGAGACCCAGTACTTC
13,TRBV10-3,TRBD1,TRBJ1-1,.,CAISRQGGTEAFF,TGTGCCATCAGTCGACAGGGAGGTACTGAAGCTTTCTTT
18,TRBV18,TRBD2,TRBJ2-3,.,CASSPPSTSARLGDTQYF,TGTGCCAGCTCACCACCCTCTACTAGCGCCCGATTAGGAGATACGCAGTATTTT
16,TRBV5-1,.,TRBJ2-5,.,CASSFYENFGVETQYF,TGCGCCAGCAGCTTTTACGAAAATTTCGGGGTAGAGACCCAGTACTTC
14,TRBV18,.,TRBJ1-6,.,CASSPQGRNSPLHF,TGTGCCAGCTCACCTCAGGGTCGTAATTCACCCCTCCACTTT
14,TRBV6-5,.,TRBJ2-4,once,CASSPRTVQNIQYF,TGTGCCAGCAGTCCGCGGACAGTTCAAAACATTCAGTACTTC
16,TRBV29-1,TRBD1,TRBJ1-2,.,CSVEGRTGAANYGYTF,TGCAGCGTTGAAGGCCGAACAGGGGCGGCTAACTATGGCTACACCTTC
14,TRBV7-8,.,TRBJ1-1,.,CASSREFLNTEAFF,TGTGCCAGCAGCCGGGAGTTTTTGAACACTGAAGCTTTCTTT
14,TRBV19,.,TRBJ2-2,.,CASSPGLNTGELFF,TGTGCCAGTAGTCCGGGACTCAACACCGGGGAGCTGTTTTTT
14,TRBV5-4,.,TRBJ2-1,.,CASSLPSVRDEQFF,TGTGCCAGCAGCTTGCCTAGCGTCAGAGATGAGCAGTTCTTC
15,TRBV4-3,.,TRBJ1-5,.,CASSQDPGGNQPQHF,TGCGCCAGCAGCCAAGATCCCGGGGGCAATCAGCCCCAGCATTTT
15,TRBV4-1,TRBD1,TRBJ1-2,.,CASSQTGGGLYGYTF,TGCGCCAGCAGCCAAACAGGGGGCGGGCTCTATGGCTACACCTTC
15,TRBV19,TRBD1,TRBJ1-5,.,CASSTDRAPNQPQHF,TGTGCCAGTAGTACCGACAGGGCCCCCAATCAGCCCCAGCATTTT
15,TRBV5-5,.,TRBJ1-1,.,CASSLLGEANTEAFF,TGTGCCAGCAGCTTGCTTGGGGAGGCGAACACTGAAGCTTTCTTT
15,TRBV10-3,TRBD2,TRBJ2-2,.,CAISESRGDTGELFF,TGTGCCATCAGTGAGTCCCGGGGGGACACCGGGGAGCTGTTTTTT
14,TRBV5-5,.,TRBJ2-7,once,CASSWTQKSYEQYF,TGTGCCAGCAGCTGGACACAGAAAAGCTACGAGCAGTACTTC
13,TRBV11-2,.,TRBJ1-2,.,CASSLGGSYGYTF,TGTGCCAGCAGCCTAGGCGGTTCGTATGGCTACACCTTC
15,TRBV27,TRBD2,TRBJ2-2,.,CASSLGTSGVGELFF,TGTGCCAGCAGTTTAGGGACTAGCGGGGTCGGGGAGCTGTTTTTT
15,TRBV28,.,TRBJ2-6,.,CASSPDSSGANVLTF,TGTGCCAGCAGTCCGGACAGCTCTGGGGCCAACGTCCTGACTTTC